Detailed here is one TCR beta chain. Germline CDR1 and CDR2: SGHTA and FQGNSA. The CDR3 runs 18 residues. Trimming took 4 bases from V and 2 from J; bases not matched to a gene: 11. No infections or other immune events were documented during collection. These data are taken from a study of identifying expanded T cells in peripheral blood. Some clones are missing from TCRdb's copy, which holds only in-frame ones; the method was immunoSEQ multiplex PCR. The sample yields 100,000 or so clones, around 88% seen once. V usage is TRBV7-2 and J usage is TRBJ2-2, with TRBD2 identical over 9 bases. The sample was blood. This sequence originates from a person between 18 and 75 years old in good health. The CDR3 region is CASSSPGVAGVNTGELFF. As DNA, the CDR3 is TGTGCCAGCAGCTCCCCTGGGGTAGCGGGGGTAAACACCGGGGAGCTGTTTTTT.